Listed here are 21 T cell receptor beta chains from one sample, sequenced in a study of T cells in Graves' hyperthyroidism and ophthalmopathy. The CDR3 regions of TCR beta were amplified from RNA transcripts. The HTBI set primed first-round TCR CDR3 RT-PCR. MiXCR was run by TCRdb on the multiplex PCR reads, yielding one entry per CDR3 protein. This sample carries a few hundred thousand distinct CDR3 sequences, roughly a fifth of them seen once, and the ten largest clones take around 50%. The sequenced sample consisted of blood. These receptors were collected from a woman in her forties or fifties with Graves' hyperthyroidism.

V and J are TRBV5-4 and TRBJ1-2; unclear D gene. Trimming removed 4 bases at V and 8 bases at J, with 9 bases between. The CDR3 has 11 residues. CDR1 is SGHNT, CDR2 YYREEE, per germline (reference sequence). Written as DNA, the CDR3 is TGTGCCAGCAGCGCGCAACAGGGCTACACCTTC. Translating gives CASSAQQGYTF.

As regards this clonotype: This may arise from a read error, as a much more abundant clone is one base away. CDR3 residues: CARSYSVTGATNEKLFF. The CDR3 DNA reads as TGTGCCAGGAGTTACTCCGTGACAGGGGCAACTAATGAAAAACTGTTTTTT. J is TRBJ1-4 and V is TRBV6-6; TRBD1 matches 8 bases. Germline lookup yields CDR1 MNHNY and CDR2 SVGAGI (reference sequence). This CDR3 comprises 17 residues.

The V gene is TRBV7-9, the J gene TRBJ1-2; possible D gene TRBD1, 5 bases. V was pared by 1 base and J by 6 bases, with 18 bases between. The germline CDR1 and CDR2 sequences are SEHNR and FQNEAQ (reference sequence). The CDR3 extends over 16 amino acids. In DNA, the CDR3 is TGTGCCAGCAGCTTAGGGGGGGAAGGCAGAAGGGATGGCTACACCTTC. Amino acids: CASSLGGEGRRDGYTF.

This clonotype was detected many times. The rearrangement joins TRBV20-1 to TRBJ1-2; a weak D match, TRBD1 (5 bases). The V and J ends lost 4 bases and 3 bases respectively, with 15 bases between them. The CDR3 is 14 residues long. Germline-derived CDR1 and CDR2 are DFQATT and SNEGSKA (reference sequence). CDR3 residues: CSATRGLSDYGYTF. The DNA for the CDR3 is TGCAGTGCTACTAGGGGTCTGTCCGACTATGGCTACACCTTC.

This clonotype was seen many times. This chain uses TRBV11-2 with TRBJ2-3; D may be TRBD1 (5 bases). CDR1 SGHAT and CDR2 FQNNGV come from the germline V gene. V was clipped by 3 bases and J by 2 bases, with 24 bases between them. CDR3 length: 19 amino acids. CDR3 protein: CASSFILYGNRSFTDTQYF. The CDR3 DNA follows: TGTGCCAGCAGCTTTATCTTATATGGTAACAGGAGCTTCACAGATACGCAGTATTTT.

Concerning this clonotype itself: This could be a read error, since a much larger clone is one nucleotide away. The rearrangement joins TRBV28 to TRBJ1-2; no reliable D call. CDR3 size: 14 residues. Trimming pared 7 bases from V and 3 bases from J, leaving 15 bases between. CDR1 is MDHEN and CDR2 is SYDVKM in the germline V gene. The CDR3 nucleotides are TGTGCCAGCACCTCCGGGGTGTTTGACTATGGCTACACCTTC. Protein product: CASTSGVFDYGYTF.

This clonotype was seen many times. This CDR3 reads CSVGTGLIQETQYF. In DNA, the CDR3 is TGCAGCGTGGGGACAGGGCTTATCCAAGAGACCCAGTACTTC. The chain carries TRBV29-1 and TRBJ2-5, with 9 bases identical to TRBD1. The V gene end was trimmed by 6 bases and the J gene end by 1 base; junction bases not matched to a gene: 6. The CDR3 loop spans 14 amino acids. The germline CDR1 and CDR2 sequences are SQVTM and ANQGSEA.

This chain joins TRBV5-1 and TRBJ2-5, with D unclear. Germline loops: CDR1 SGHRS, CDR2 YFSETQ. Trimming took off 4 bases at V and 4 bases at J, with 11 bases between the two ends. CDR3 length: 13 residues. The CDR3 protein is CASSIRPGETQYF. DNA of the CDR3: TGCGCCAGCAGCATACGCCCCGGAGAGACCCAGTACTTC.

In regard to this clonotype: A clone one base away is much larger, so this may be a read error. J is TRBJ2-7 and V is TRBV29-1; maybe TRBD2 (6 bases). This CDR3 spans 15 amino acids. Trimming took off 3 bases at V and 1 base at J, with 16 bases between the two ends. In germline, CDR1 is SQVTM, CDR2 ANQGSEA. CDR3 protein: CSVEGRSNPSYEQYF. In DNA form, the CDR3 reads TGCAGCGTTGAGGGGAGGTCTAACCCTTCCTACGAGCAGTACTTC.

This clonotype was detected ten times or more. The chain joins TRBV28 to TRBJ2-5; 10 nucleotides agree with TRBD2. J gave up 5 bases and V 8 bases, and 11 bases lay outside the gene matches. Germline V gene data show CDR1 as MDHEN and CDR2 as SYDVKM. CDR3 length equals 15 residues. CDR3 nucleotides: TGTGCCAGCTCAAGCTCGAGCGGGGGGGTGGAGACCCAGTACTTC. This codes for CASSSSSGGVETQYF.

The chain joins TRBV28 to TRBJ1-1; D remains ambiguous. Trimming removed 3 bases at V and 4 bases at J, with 12 bases between. Germline CDR1 is MDHEN and CDR2 is SYDVKM. There are 14 residues in the CDR3. CDR3 DNA: TGTGCCAGCAGTTTCCGGGGAATGGGCACTGAAGCTTTCTTT. It is translated as CASSFRGMGTEAFF.

V gene TRBV7-8 combines with J gene TRBJ2-6; unclear D gene. Trimming left V 2 bases short and J 4 bases short, with 9 bases between. The CDR3 length is 15 residues. Germline V CDR1 and CDR2: SGHVS, FQNEAQ. The DNA for the CDR3 is TGTGCCAGCAGCTTAATGGGATCAGGGGCCAACGTCCTGACTTTC. This gives the protein CASSLMGSGANVLTF.

This chain uses TRBV27 with TRBJ2-7; 11 bases map to TRBD2. Germline V gives CDR1 MNHEY, CDR2 SMNVEV (reference sequence). The J segment lost 0 bases and the V segment lost 5 bases, leaving 6 bases of the junction unmatched. There are 16 residues in the CDR3. CDR3 region: CASSPSGLAASYEQYF. The CDR3 DNA reads as TGTGCCAGCAGTCCCTCGGGACTAGCGGCCTCCTACGAGCAGTACTTC.

There are a few counts of this clonotype. The J gene is TRBJ2-2, the V gene TRBV4-2; D is uncertain. CDR3 length: 17 amino acids. From germline, CDR1 is LGHNA and CDR2 YNFKEQ. Trimming took off 0 bases at V and 5 bases at J, with 16 bases between the two ends. CDR3 residues: CASSQETVRISTGELFF. The CDR3, as DNA: TGTGCCAGCAGCCAAGAGACTGTCCGGATCTCAACCGGGGAGCTGTTTTTT.

This clonotype was counted at least ten times. This sequence joins TRBV3-1 and TRBJ2-7, with TRBD2 as a possible D gene (6 bases). The CDR3 runs 12 residues. CDR1 and CDR2 (germline): LGHDT, YNNKEL (reference sequence). The germline V and J ends were trimmed by 6 bases and 5 bases, with 11 bases remaining between them. In DNA form, the CDR3 reads TGTGCCAGCAGTCGACTAGGCAACGAGCAGTACTTC. Translated, it gives CASSRLGNEQYF.

The sample holds many counts of this clonotype. The chain couples TRBV18 to TRBJ2-7; possible D gene TRBD1, 6 bases. The CDR3 runs 14 residues. Trimming removed 3 bases from V and 4 bases from J, with 13 bases in between. Germline lookup yields CDR1 KGHSH and CDR2 LQKENI. CDR3 loop: CASSPLDSSYEQYF. The CDR3 DNA reads TGTGCCAGCTCACCTTTGGACAGTAGTTACGAGCAGTACTTC.

Many counts were recorded for this clonotype. The chain is built from TRBV11-2 and TRBJ1-5, with 9 bases lining up with TRBD1. V shed 5 bases, J shed 2 bases, and the junction held 10 bases outside the gene matches. This CDR3 has 17 amino acids. The V gene's germline CDR1 is SGHAT and CDR2 FQNNGV. In DNA form, the CDR3 reads TGTGCCAGCAGCGCCATCAGGGGGGACAGGGGCAATCAGCCCCAGCATTTT. This gives the protein CASSAIRGDRGNQPQHF.

This clonotype appeared many times. The CDR3, as DNA: TGTGCCAGCAGTGAACGGGACAGGGCTGGTCGAACTGAAGCTTTCTTT. Its translation is CASSERDRAGRTEAFF. The rearrangement links TRBV6-1 to TRBJ1-1; the match to TRBD1 covers 9 bases. The CDR3 contains 16 residues. Germline V gene sequence: CDR1 MNHNS, CDR2 SASEGT. The J segment lost 5 bases and the V segment lost 2 bases, leaving 9 bases of the junction unmatched.

This clonotype was picked up a small number of times. This chain connects TRBV20-1 to TRBJ2-2; 13 nucleotides align to TRBD2. Trimming removed 6 bases from V and 7 bases from J; junction bases left unmatched: 8. Germline CDR1 and CDR2: DFQATT and SNEGSKA (reference sequence). The CDR3 contains 15 residues. In DNA form, the CDR3 reads TGCAGTGCCCGACGGACTAGCGGGAGCCTCGGGGAGCTGTTTTTT. Translated: CSARRTSGSLGELFF.

This clonotype was counted between two and nine times. The J gene is TRBJ1-2, the V gene TRBV13; 7 bases agree with TRBD1. The CDR3 has 14 amino acids. CDR1 and CDR2 (germline): PRHDT, FYEKMQ (reference sequence). J was trimmed by 4 bases and V by 3 bases; bases with no gene match: 5. The chain's CDR3 is CASSFGTVIYGYTF. The CDR3, as DNA: TGTGCCAGCAGCTTCGGGACAGTGATCTATGGCTACACCTTC.

The table lists this clonotype with many counts. The genes are TRBV20-1 and TRBJ2-3, with TRBD2 matching 13 bases. With V trimmed by 0 bases and J by 3 bases, 3 bases remained unmatched. The germline V gene has CDR1 DFQATT and CDR2 SNEGSKA (reference sequence). CDR3 length: 16 residues. CDR3 in amino acids: CSARDLLAGGTDTQYF. The CDR3 DNA follows: TGCAGTGCTAGAGATTTACTAGCGGGAGGGACAGATACGCAGTATTTT.